This T cell receptor (beta chain) was sequenced for a study of OX40 agonist ivuxolimab in advanced cancers. Study-wide findings and caveats: More expanded clones were seen, on average, in CD8+ T cells than in CD4+.

Clones were read by immunoSEQ multiplex PCR, and TCRdb kept only the in-frame ones, dropping some. This sample has 70,000 to 85,000 clones, with about 87% found just once. This clone was seen just once. Its antigen is as yet unknown. The CDR3 consists of 14 residues. Germline V CDR1 and CDR2: MNHEY, SVGAGI. The V end was cut by 5 bases, the J end by 0 bases, with 11 bases between. This chain joins TRBV6-5 and TRBJ2-7; D not certain. This sample comprised CD4+ or CD8+ T cells sorted from blood, obtained in a trial of the OX40 agonist ivuxolimab. The source of this sequence is an adult with an advanced solid tumor such as melanoma, head and neck, liver or kidney cancer. The CDR3 DNA follows: TGTGCCAGCAGTGCACGTTACAGCTCCTACGAGCAGTACTTC. Protein: CASSARYSSYEQYF.